The 2 T cell receptor beta chains presented below share a single source sample, sequenced in a study of T cell clonotyping in hematopoietic cell transplantation. Some clones are missing from TCRdb's copy, which holds only in-frame ones; the method was immunoSEQ multiplex PCR. The sample records 65,000 to 75,000 clones, roughly 94% being singletons. The sample comprised peripheral blood mononuclear cells. These receptors were obtained from a man aged 50-60 years in good health. Some clones in this sample may be carry-over from other donors' samples.

The rearrangement links TRBV29-1 to TRBJ2-3; D not certain. The CDR3 consists of 13 residues. Looked up from germline, CDR1 is SQVTM and CDR2 is ANQGSEA. Trimming stripped 3 bases from V and 2 bases from J, with 9 bases between. CDR3 residues: CSVDRAYTDTQYF. DNA for the CDR3: TGCAGCGTTGACAGAGCTTACACAGATACGCAGTATTTT.

The chain combines TRBV27 with TRBJ2-6; D is uncertain. The CDR3 consists of 16 residues. Germline V gives CDR1 MNHEY, CDR2 SMNVEV (reference sequence). V dropped 5 bases and J dropped 1 base, with 12 bases sitting between them. DNA for the CDR3: TGTGCCAGCAGTCCCCGACTTCCTTCTGGGGCCAACGTCCTGACTTTC. Amino acids: CASSPRLPSGANVLTF.